This is a list of T cell receptor beta chains from one sample in a study of blood T cell repertoires in COVID-19. Libraries were prepared by immunoSEQ multiplex PCR; TCRdb keeps only in-frame clonotypes and omits some of them. The data contain roughly 100,000 clones, 75% to 90% of them singletons. Input material: peripheral blood. These receptors all stem from a woman over 75 with acute or convalescent COVID-19. The CDR3 runs from the conserved cysteine through the conserved F or W. Each record gives: CDR3 protein, CDR3 DNA, V gene, J gene, D gene. D genes are given only for firm matches.

CASSITGGNGELFF	TGTGCCAGCAGCATCACAGGGGGCAACGGGGAGCTGTTTTTT	TRBV7-2	TRBJ2-2	TRBD1
CASSFELAGGRSRFF	TGTGCCAGCAGCTTCGAACTAGCGGGGGGCCGGTCCCGGTTCTTC	TRBV7-9	TRBJ2-1	TRBD2
CASSLAGGGVYEQYF	TGTGCCAGCAGCTTGGCCGGTGGAGGGGTCTACGAGCAGTACTTC	TRBV5-6	TRBJ2-7	NA
CASSLLAGNTIYF	TGTGCCAGCAGCCTCCTGGCCGGAAACACCATATATTTT	TRBV7-3	TRBJ1-3	NA
CASSLVGQGQIEQFF	TGTGCCAGCAGCTTAGTAGGTCAGGGGCAGATTGAGCAGTTCTTC	TRBV7-2	TRBJ2-1	NA
CASSSRQQPQHF	TGTGCCAGCAGCAGCCGACAGCAGCCCCAGCATTTT	TRBV28	TRBJ1-5	NA
CASSATPGQGGKAFF	TGTGCCAGCAGCGCCACTCCGGGACAGGGAGGGAAAGCTTTCTTT	TRBV7-9	TRBJ1-1	TRBD1
CASSIAGGPLNIQYF	TGTGCCAGCAGCATCGCGGGGGGGCCGTTGAACATTCAGTACTTC	TRBV7-2	TRBJ2-4	TRBD2
CASSHVPGEETQYF	TGTGCCAGCAGCCACGTACCGGGAGAAGAGACCCAGTACTTC	TRBV11-2	TRBJ2-5	NA
CASSSTPRTGSGTEAFF	TGTGCCAGTAGTAGCACCCCTCGGACGGGAAGTGGCACTGAAGCTTTCTTT	TRBV19	TRBJ1-1	NA
CASRIRSSGYTF	TGTGCCAGCAGGATAAGGTCTAGTGGCTACACCTTC	TRBV6-5	TRBJ1-2	NA
CASSSAPGQGSGYTF	TGCGCCAGCAGCTCCGCCCCGGGACAGGGCTCAGGCTACACCTTC	TRBV5-1	TRBJ1-2	TRBD1
CASSQLAGGPGGELFF	TGTGCCAGCAGCCAACTAGCGGGGGGGCCCGGCGGGGAGCTGTTTTTT	TRBV3-1/TRBV3-2	TRBJ2-2	TRBD2
CASSPGTGINNEQFF	TGTGCCAGCTCACCAGGGACAGGGATTAACAATGAGCAGTTCTTC	TRBV18	TRBJ2-1	TRBD1
CAISVGGTNEKLFF	TGTGCCATCAGTGTCGGGGGGACAAATGAAAAACTGTTTTTT	TRBV10-3	TRBJ1-4	NA
CASSYDQVGFGSPLHF	TGTGCCAGCAGTTACGATCAGGTTGGGTTCGGCTCACCCCTCCACTTT	TRBV6-5	TRBJ1-6	NA
CASSFRGIHNEQFF	TGTGCCAGCAGTTTCCGGGGGATCCACAATGAGCAGTTCTTC	TRBV6-2/TRBV6-3	TRBJ2-1	NA
CASSPSAGSSYEQYF	TGTGCCAGCTCCCCTAGCGCGGGGAGCTCCTACGAGCAGTACTTC	TRBV18	TRBJ2-7	NA
CSASPRDEQYF	TGCAGTGCTAGTCCCAGGGACGAGCAGTACTTC	TRBV20-1	TRBJ2-7	NA